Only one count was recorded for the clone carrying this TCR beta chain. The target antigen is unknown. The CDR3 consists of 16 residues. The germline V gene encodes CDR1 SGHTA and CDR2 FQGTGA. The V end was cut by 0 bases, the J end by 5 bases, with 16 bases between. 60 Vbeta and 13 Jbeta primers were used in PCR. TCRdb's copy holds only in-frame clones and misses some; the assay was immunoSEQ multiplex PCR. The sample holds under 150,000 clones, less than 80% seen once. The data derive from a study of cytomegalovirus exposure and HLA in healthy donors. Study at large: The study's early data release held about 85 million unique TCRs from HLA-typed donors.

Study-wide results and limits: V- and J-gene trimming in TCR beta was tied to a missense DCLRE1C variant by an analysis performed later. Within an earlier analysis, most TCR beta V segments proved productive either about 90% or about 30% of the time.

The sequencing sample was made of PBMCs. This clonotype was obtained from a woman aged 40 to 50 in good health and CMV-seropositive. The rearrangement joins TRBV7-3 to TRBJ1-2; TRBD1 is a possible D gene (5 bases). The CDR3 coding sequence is TGTGCCAGCAGCTTAACGGACAACCTCGGAGGGTATGGCTACACCTTC. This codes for CASSLTDNLGGYGYTF.